This TCR beta chain emerged from a study of blood T cell repertoires in COVID-19. Study at large: T cells, B-cell-depleted T cells, or PBMCs provided the cDNA or gDNA that served as material.

TCRdb keeps only in-frame clones here, not all; method: immunoSEQ multiplex PCR. The data contain around 170,000 clones, 80% of them singletons. Deletions cut 0 bases from V and 2 bases from J, with 9 bases between. The CDR3 is 14 amino acids. Germline V gene lookup returns CDR1 SGHRS and CDR2 YFSETQ. This sequence originates from a man aged 70-80 years with active or convalescent COVID-19. The chain employs TRBV5-1 and TRBJ2-7; D call uncertain. The sample was peripheral blood. CDR3 coding DNA: TGCGCCAGCAGCTTGGGCTCCTACGCCTACGAGCAGTACTTC. Amino acid sequence: CASSLGSYAYEQYF.